This record looks at one T cell receptor beta chain sequence and its context. The J segment lost 6 bases and the V segment lost 4 bases, leaving 13 bases of the junction unmatched. The germline gives CDR1 SGHDT, CDR2 YYEEEE. This CDR3 region has 16 residues. This record belongs to a study of blood T cell repertoires in COVID-19. Study background: Acute and convalescent COVID-19 samples came from the United States, Italy and Spain.

TCRdb's table, derived via immunoSEQ multiplex PCR, lists solely in-frame clones and lacks some. The data show roughly 150,000 clones, roughly nine tenths seen once. The sequenced sample was peripheral blood. This sequence was found in a man aged 18 to 29 with COVID-19, enrolled during active disease. The chain recombines TRBV5-6 with TRBJ2-1; 7 bases match TRBD2. The CDR3 DNA follows: TGTGCCAGCAGCCTTACCAGCGGGGAGGGTCGCAATGAGCAGTTCTTC. The encoded protein is CASSLTSGEGRNEQFF.